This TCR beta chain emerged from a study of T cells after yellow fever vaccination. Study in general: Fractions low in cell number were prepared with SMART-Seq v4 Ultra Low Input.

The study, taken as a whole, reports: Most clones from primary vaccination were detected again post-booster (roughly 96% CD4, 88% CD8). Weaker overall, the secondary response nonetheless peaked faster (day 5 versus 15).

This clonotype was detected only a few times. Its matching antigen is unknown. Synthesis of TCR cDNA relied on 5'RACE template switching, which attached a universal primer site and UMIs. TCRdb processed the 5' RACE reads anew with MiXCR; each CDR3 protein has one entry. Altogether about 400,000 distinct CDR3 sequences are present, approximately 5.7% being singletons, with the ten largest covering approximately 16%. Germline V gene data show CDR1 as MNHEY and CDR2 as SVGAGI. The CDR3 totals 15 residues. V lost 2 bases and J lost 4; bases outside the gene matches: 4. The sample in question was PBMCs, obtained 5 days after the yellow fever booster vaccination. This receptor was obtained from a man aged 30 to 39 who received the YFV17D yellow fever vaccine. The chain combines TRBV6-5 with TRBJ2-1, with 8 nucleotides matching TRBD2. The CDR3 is CASSYGVAGYNEQFF. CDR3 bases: TGTGCCAGCAGTTACGGGGTAGCGGGATACAATGAGCAGTTCTTC.